A single sample is the source of the 12 T cell receptor beta chains below, sequenced in a study of blood T cell repertoires in COVID-19. Assay: immunoSEQ multiplex PCR; the TCRdb copy retains only in-frame clones and omits some. The data contain about 170,000 clones, about 82% of them singletons. Specimen: peripheral blood. These TCRs come from a man aged 45-60 years with active or convalescent COVID-19.

The chain combines TRBV4-2 with TRBJ1-1; D is unclear. CDR1 LGHNA and CDR2 YNFKEQ come from the germline V gene. V gave up 6 bases and J gave up 2 bases, with 19 bases separating them. This CDR3 region has 16 residues. CDR3: CASRDGRRSHNTEAFF. The CDR3 region has the DNA TGTGCCAGCAGAGACGGACGGAGGAGCCACAACACTGAAGCTTTCTTT.

The CDR3 region is CASSQPGQNPPLHF. The CDR3 region has the DNA TGTGCCAGCAGTCAACCGGGACAGAACCCACCCCTCCACTTT. The V call is TRBV6-5, the J call TRBJ1-6; TRBD1 matches 7 bases. The CDR3 consists of 14 residues. Per germline, CDR1 MNHEY and CDR2 SVGAGI. V was clipped by 5 bases and J by 11 bases; unmatched bases: 9.

The V call is TRBV9, the J call TRBJ2-1; 10 positions match TRBD2. The CDR3 extends over 15 amino acids. The J segment lost 8 bases and the V segment lost 4 bases, leaving 9 bases of the junction unmatched. Germline V lookup: CDR1 SGDLS, CDR2 YYNGEE. CDR3: CASSPKREGLYEQFF. CDR3 sequence (DNA): TGTGCCAGCAGCCCCAAGCGGGAGGGCCTTTATGAGCAGTTCTTC.

For this clone: Other DNA sequences in the same sample also yield this CDR3. V gene TRBV9 combines with J gene TRBJ2-7; TRBD1 agrees at 9 bases. The CDR3 is 14 amino acids. The germline V gene has CDR1 SGDLS and CDR2 YYNGEE. V was pared by 0 bases and J by 2 bases, with 0 bases of the junction left unmatched. This CDR3 is CASSVGQGAYEQYF. CDR3 coding DNA: TGTGCCAGCAGCGTAGGACAGGGGGCCTACGAGCAGTACTTC.

The J gene is TRBJ2-2, the V gene TRBV21-1; TRBD1 is the table's D call, not checked against the DNA. TRBV21-1 is an annotated pseudogene. The CDR3 is 14 residues long. Here the CDR3 reads CASSPGLNTGELFF. CDR3 sequence (DNA): TGTGCCAGCAGCCCAGGGCTGAACACCGGGGAGCTGTTTTTT.

The J gene is TRBJ2-1, the V gene TRBV19; 7 bases match TRBD2. There are 17 residues in the CDR3. V trimming: 5 bases; J trimming: 1 base; junction bases outside the gene matches: 11. Germline assignment: CDR1 LNHDA and CDR2 SQIVND (reference sequence). This CDR3 reads CASSPGDGGRSYNEQFF. DNA for the CDR3: TGTGCCAGTAGTCCGGGGGACGGCGGGAGATCCTACAATGAGCAGTTCTTC.

This clone was counted between two and nine times. V gene TRBV10-3 combines with J gene TRBJ1-1; weak D call: TRBD1 (6 bases). This CDR3 is built from 13 residues. Trimming cost V 6 bases and J 1 base, with 9 bases left between them. Per the germline V gene, CDR1 is ENHRY and CDR2 is SYGVKD. DNA of the CDR3: TGTGCCATCAGGGGACACGGGAACACTGAAGCTTTCTTT. Translating it yields CAIRGHGNTEAFF.

The gene calls are TRBV20-1 and TRBJ2-7; TRBD1 is a possible D gene (5 bases). Germline CDR1 DFQATT, CDR2 SNEGSKA (reference sequence). The CDR3 has 14 amino acids. The V end was cut by 3 bases, the J end by 1 base, with 13 bases between. The CDR3 DNA reads as TGCAGTGCTAGTCTCCCAGGGCGATCCTACGAGCAGTACTTC. This encodes CSASLPGRSYEQYF.

The genes are TRBV4-3 and TRBJ1-2, with D unclear. The CDR3 extends over 13 amino acids. Germline lookup yields CDR1 LGHNA and CDR2 YSLEER. Trimming stripped 1 base from V and 7 bases from J, with 10 bases between. As DNA, the CDR3 is TGCGCCAGCAGCCAAGGTGCAGCGTTTGGCTACACCTTC. It translates to CASSQGAAFGYTF.

The V and J genes are TRBV15 and TRBJ2-1; tentative D call: TRBD2 (5 bases). Germline V gene data show CDR1 as LNHNV and CDR2 as YYDKDF (reference sequence). The CDR3 spans 18 residues. V was clipped by 0 bases and J by 7 bases, with 22 bases between them. The CDR3 loop is CATSREMLSGYGKNEQFF. Written as DNA, the CDR3 is TGTGCCACCAGCAGAGAAATGTTGAGCGGTTACGGCAAGAATGAGCAGTTCTTC.

This sequence joins TRBV28 and TRBJ1-3; 9 bases match TRBD1. With 6 bases clipped from V and 3 bases from J, the junction kept 3 bases outside the gene matches. CDR1 MDHEN and CDR2 SYDVKM come from the germline V gene. The CDR3 is made up of 14 amino acids. The CDR3 sequence is CASSQTGGGNTIYF. Written as DNA, the CDR3 is TGTGCCAGCAGCCAGACAGGGGGTGGAAACACCATATATTTT.

V is TRBV7-9 and J is TRBJ1-1; D unclear. Trimming left V 5 bases short and J 0 bases short, with 7 bases between. CDR1 and CDR2 (germline): SEHNR, FQNEAQ (reference sequence). The CDR3 sequence is 13 residues long. The DNA of the CDR3 is TGTGCCAGCAGCCCGAGGATGAACACTGAAGCTTTCTTT. Its translation: CASSPRMNTEAFF.